The TCR beta chain described here comes from a study of PD-L1 blockade in urothelial cancer. The CDR3 extends over 16 amino acids. Profiled with immunoSEQ multiplex PCR; TCRdb holds only in-frame clones, not every one. This table holds 40,000 to 50,000 clones, around four fifths found once. Time point described: pretreatment peripheral blood. V usage is TRBV21-1 and J usage is TRBJ2-7; the table's D gene call, TRBD1, was not cross checked with the DNA. TRBV21-1 is a known pseudogene. The starting material was PBMCs, obtained around atezolizumab (anti-PD-L1) treatment. This TCR came from a man between 65 and 85 years old with urothelial cancer. CDR3 sequence reads: CASSKDQGRRSYEQYF. The CDR3 DNA reads as TGTGCCAGCAGCAAAGACCAGGGAAGACGATCCTACGAGCAGTACTTC.